This T cell receptor beta chain came from a study of identical twins. The CDR3 length is 17 residues. V shed 5 bases and J shed 3 bases, with 20 bases lying between them. Study conclusions and caveats: With abundant cord blood beta clonotypes, insertions were fewer; memory repertoires showed no such pattern.

Template switching, a step in the protocol, added a universal primer site, and cDNA carried unique molecular identifiers. TCRdb recomputed calls from the 5' RACE reads with MiXCR, one row per CDR3 protein. The sample comprises some 190,000 distinct CDR3 sequences, 15% to 20% of which are singletons, and around 40% rests with the top ten. This clonotype was observed a handful of times. Antigen specificity is unknown. This sample was also put to use in a study of T cells expressing NK-cell markers. As that report states: Investigators obtained TCR beta repertoires from sorted CD3+CD56+NKG2C+, CD3+CD56+NKG2C- and CD3+CD56-NKG2C+ T cells. One of eight sequenced donors was HCMV-seronegative; the other seven were seropositive.

Sequencing was carried out using CD8+ T cells sorted from blood. This TCR derives from a woman aged 18 to 35 in good health. The rearrangement uses TRBV12-3 or TRBV12-4 and TRBJ2-1; tentative D call: TRBD2 (6 bases). CDR3 protein: CASSAPPGRGFYNEQFF. The CDR3 DNA is TGTGCCAGCAGTGCTCCCCCGGGGCGGGGATTCTACAATGAGCAGTTCTTC.